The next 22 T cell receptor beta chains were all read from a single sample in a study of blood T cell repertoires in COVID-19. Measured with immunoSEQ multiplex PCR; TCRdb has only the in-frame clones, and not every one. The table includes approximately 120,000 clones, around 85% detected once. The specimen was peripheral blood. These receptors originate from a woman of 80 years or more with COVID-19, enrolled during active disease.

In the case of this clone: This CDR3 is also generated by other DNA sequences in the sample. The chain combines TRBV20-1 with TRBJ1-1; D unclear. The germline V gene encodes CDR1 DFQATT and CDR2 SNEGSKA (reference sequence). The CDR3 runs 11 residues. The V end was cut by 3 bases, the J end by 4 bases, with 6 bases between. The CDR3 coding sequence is TGCAGTGCTAGCAGTGGCACTGAAGCTTTCTTT. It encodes CSASSGTEAFF.

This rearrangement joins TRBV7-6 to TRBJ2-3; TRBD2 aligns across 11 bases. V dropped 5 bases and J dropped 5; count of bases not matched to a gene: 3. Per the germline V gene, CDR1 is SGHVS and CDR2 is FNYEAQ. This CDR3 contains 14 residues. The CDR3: CASSPGLAGDTQYF. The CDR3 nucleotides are TGTGCCAGCAGCCCCGGACTAGCGGGAGATACGCAGTATTTT.

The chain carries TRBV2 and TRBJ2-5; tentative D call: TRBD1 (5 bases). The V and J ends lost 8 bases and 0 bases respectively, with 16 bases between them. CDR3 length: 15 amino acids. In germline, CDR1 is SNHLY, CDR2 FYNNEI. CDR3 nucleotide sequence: TGTGCCAGCGTGGGGCAAGTATCGTACCAAGAGACCCAGTACTTC. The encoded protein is CASVGQVSYQETQYF.

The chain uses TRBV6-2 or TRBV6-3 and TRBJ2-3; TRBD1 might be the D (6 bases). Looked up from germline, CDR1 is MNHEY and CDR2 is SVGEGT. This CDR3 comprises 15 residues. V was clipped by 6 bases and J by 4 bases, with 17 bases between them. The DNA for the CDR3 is TGTGCCAGCAGCTCAGGGGACCCTGGCCCAGATACGCAGTATTTT. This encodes CASSSGDPGPDTQYF.

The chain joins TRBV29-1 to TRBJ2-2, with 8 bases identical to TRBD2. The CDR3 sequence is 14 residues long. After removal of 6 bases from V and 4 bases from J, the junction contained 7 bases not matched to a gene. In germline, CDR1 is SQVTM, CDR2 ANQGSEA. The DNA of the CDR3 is TGCAGCGTGGCCTCGGCGGGGGGCACCGGGGAGCTGTTTTTT. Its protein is CSVASAGGTGELFF.

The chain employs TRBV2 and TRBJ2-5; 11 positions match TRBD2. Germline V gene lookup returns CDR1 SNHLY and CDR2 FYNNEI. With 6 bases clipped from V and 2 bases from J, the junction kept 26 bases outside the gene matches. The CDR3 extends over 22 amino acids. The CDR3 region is CASRATRLAGGQSPNEQETQYF. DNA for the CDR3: TGTGCCAGCAGGGCCACCCGGCTAGCGGGAGGCCAATCTCCTAACGAACAAGAGACCCAGTACTTC.

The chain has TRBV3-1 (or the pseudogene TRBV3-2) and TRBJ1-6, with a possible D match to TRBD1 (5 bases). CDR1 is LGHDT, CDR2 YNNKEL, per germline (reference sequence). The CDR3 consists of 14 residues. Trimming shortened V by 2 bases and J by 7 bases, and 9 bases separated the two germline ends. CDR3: CASSQRGDNSPLHF. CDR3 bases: TGTGCCAGCAGCCAAAGGGGTGACAATTCACCCCTCCACTTT.

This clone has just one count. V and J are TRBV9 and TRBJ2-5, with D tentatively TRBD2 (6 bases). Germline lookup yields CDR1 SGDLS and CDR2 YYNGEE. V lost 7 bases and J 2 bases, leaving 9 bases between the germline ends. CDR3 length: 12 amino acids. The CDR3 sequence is CASGGSQETQYF. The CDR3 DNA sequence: TGTGCCAGCGGGGGGAGTCAAGAGACCCAGTACTTC.

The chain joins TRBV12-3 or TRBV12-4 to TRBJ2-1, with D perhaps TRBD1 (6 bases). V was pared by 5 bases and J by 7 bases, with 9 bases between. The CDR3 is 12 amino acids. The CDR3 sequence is CASSKQGNEQFF. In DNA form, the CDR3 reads TGTGCCAGCAGTAAACAGGGAAATGAGCAGTTCTTC.

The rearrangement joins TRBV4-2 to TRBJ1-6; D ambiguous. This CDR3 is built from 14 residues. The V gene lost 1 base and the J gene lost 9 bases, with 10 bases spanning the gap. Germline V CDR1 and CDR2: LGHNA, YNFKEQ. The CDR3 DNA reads TGTGCCAGCAGCCAAGGGTCAAACGGTTCACCCCTCCACTTT. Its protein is CASSQGSNGSPLHF.

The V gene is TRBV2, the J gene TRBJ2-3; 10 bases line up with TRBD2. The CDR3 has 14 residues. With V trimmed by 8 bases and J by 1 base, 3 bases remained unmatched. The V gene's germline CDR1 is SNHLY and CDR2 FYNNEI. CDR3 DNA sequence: TGTGCCAGCGCCCTAGCGGGGGGCACAGATACGCAGTATTTT. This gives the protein CASALAGGTDTQYF.

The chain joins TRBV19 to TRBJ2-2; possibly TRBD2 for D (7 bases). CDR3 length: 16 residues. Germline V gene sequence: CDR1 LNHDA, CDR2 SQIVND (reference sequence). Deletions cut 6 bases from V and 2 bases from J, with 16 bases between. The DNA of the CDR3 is TGTGCCAGTAGCCCAGTGGGGGGGGCCAACACCGGGGAGCTGTTTTTT. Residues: CASSPVGGANTGELFF.

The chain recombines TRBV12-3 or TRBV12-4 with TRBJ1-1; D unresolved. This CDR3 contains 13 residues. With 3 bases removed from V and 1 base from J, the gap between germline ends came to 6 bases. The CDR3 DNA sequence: TGTGCCAGCAGTTTGTCCGGGAACACTGAAGCTTTCTTT. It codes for CASSLSGNTEAFF.

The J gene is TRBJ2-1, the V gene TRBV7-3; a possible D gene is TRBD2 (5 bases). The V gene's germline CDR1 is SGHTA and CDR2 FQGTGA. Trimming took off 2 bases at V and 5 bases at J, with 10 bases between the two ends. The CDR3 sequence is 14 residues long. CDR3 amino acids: CASSLGLANNEQFF. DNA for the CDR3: TGTGCCAGCAGCTTAGGGCTAGCTAACAATGAGCAGTTCTTC.

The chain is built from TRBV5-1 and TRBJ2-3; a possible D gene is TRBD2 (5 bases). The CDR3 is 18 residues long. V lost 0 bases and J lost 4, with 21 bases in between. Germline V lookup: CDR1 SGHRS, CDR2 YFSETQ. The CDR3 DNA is TGCGCCAGCAGCTTGGCCCCCAGTCGAGGGAGAGAGTCAGATACGCAGTATTTT. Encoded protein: CASSLAPSRGRESDTQYF. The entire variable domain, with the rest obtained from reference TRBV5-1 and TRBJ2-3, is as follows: KAGVTQTPRYLIKTRGQQVTLSCSPISGHRSVSWYQQTPGQGLQFLFEYFSETQRNKGNFPGRFSGRQFSNSRSEMNVSTLELGDSALYLCASSLAPSRGRESDTQYFGPGTRLTVL.

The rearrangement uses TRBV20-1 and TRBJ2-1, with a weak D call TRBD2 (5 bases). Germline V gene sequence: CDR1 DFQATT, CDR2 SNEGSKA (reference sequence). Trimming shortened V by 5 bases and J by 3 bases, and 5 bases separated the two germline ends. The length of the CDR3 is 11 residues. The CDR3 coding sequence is TGCAGTGCTCGGGGCTACAATGAGCAGTTCTTC. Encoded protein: CSARGYNEQFF.

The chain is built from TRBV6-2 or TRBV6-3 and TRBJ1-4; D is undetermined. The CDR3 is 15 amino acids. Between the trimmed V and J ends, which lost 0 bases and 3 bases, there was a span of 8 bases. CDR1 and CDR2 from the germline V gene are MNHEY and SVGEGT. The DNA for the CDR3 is TGTGCCAGCAGTTACTCGAGGTCAGCTAATGAAAAACTGTTTTTT. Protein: CASSYSRSANEKLFF.

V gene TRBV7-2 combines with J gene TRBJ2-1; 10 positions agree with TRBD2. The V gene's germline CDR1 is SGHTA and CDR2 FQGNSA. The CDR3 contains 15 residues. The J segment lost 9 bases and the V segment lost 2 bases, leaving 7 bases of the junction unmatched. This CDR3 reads CASSLSLAGAGEQFF. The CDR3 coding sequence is TGTGCCAGCAGCTTATCCCTAGCGGGAGCGGGTGAGCAGTTCTTC.

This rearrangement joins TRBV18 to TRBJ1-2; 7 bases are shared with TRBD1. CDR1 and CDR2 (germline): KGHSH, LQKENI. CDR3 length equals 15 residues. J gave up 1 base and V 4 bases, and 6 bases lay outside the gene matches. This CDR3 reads CASSLPGQNNYGYTF. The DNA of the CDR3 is TGTGCCAGCTCACTCCCGGGACAGAATAACTATGGCTACACCTTC.

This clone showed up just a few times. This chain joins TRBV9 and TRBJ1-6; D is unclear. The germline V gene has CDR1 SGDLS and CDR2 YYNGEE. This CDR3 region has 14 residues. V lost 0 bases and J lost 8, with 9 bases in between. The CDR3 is CASSVGGLDSPLHF. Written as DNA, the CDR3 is TGTGCCAGCAGCGTAGGTGGGCTGGATTCACCCCTCCACTTT.

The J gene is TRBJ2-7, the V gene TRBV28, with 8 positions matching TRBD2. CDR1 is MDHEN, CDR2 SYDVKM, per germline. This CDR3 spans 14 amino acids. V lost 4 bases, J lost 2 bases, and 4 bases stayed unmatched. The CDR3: CASSSGTRPYEQYF. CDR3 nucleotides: TGTGCCAGCAGTTCCGGGACTAGACCCTACGAGCAGTACTTC. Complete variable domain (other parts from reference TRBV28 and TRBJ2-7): DVKVTQSSRYLVKRTGEKVFLECVQDMDHENMFWYRQDPGLGLRLIYFSYDVKMKEKGDIPEGYSVSREKKERFSLILESASTNQTSMYLCASSSGTRPYEQYFGPGTRLTVT.

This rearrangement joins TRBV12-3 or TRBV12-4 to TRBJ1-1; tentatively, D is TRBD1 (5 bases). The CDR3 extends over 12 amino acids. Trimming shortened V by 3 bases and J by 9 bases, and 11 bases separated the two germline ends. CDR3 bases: TGTGCCAGCAGTTTTGGGCAGGGCCAAGCTTTCTTT. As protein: CASSFGQGQAFF.